These 30 T cell receptor beta chains share one sample of origin, sequenced in a study of cytomegalovirus exposure and HLA in healthy donors. Some clones are missing from TCRdb's copy, which holds only in-frame ones; the method was immunoSEQ multiplex PCR. The table lists approximately 53,000 clones, 92% of them singletons. The sequenced material came from PBMCs. These receptors originate from a man younger than 35 in good health and CMV-seronegative.

This chain uses TRBV7-9 with TRBJ2-5, with D perhaps TRBD2 (7 bases). The CDR3 is 13 residues long. Germline CDR1 reads SEHNR; CDR2 reads FQNEAQ (reference sequence). Trimming removed 5 bases from V and 5 bases from J, with 12 bases in between. In DNA, the CDR3 is TGTGCCAGCAGCCCGGCGGGGGCTGAGACCCAGTACTTC. The encoded protein is CASSPAGAETQYF.

The V gene is TRBV29-1, the J gene TRBJ2-1; D is undetermined. The germline gives CDR1 SQVTM, CDR2 ANQGSEA. The CDR3 totals 13 residues. Trimming removed 3 bases at V and 3 bases at J, with 9 bases between. As DNA, the CDR3 is TGCAGCGTTGATGCGAATCTCTACAATGAGCAGTTCTTC. Its translation is CSVDANLYNEQFF.

The CDR3 DNA reads as TGCGCCAGCAGCTTACCGTTAGCGGGAGAAAAGACGGGGTCCTACAATGAGCAGTTCTTC. As protein: CASSLPLAGEKTGSYNEQFF. This chain connects TRBV5-1 to TRBJ2-1, with TRBD2 identical over 9 bases. V was pared by 2 bases and J by 1 base, with 16 bases of the junction left unmatched. Germline loops: CDR1 SGHRS, CDR2 YFSETQ. This CDR3 comprises 20 residues.

The CDR3 nucleotides are TGTGCCAGCAGCCCCGCTAGCGGGAGGGGTACAGATACGCAGTATTTT. Translation: CASSPASGRGTDTQYF. This chain uses TRBV6-4 with TRBJ2-3; 12 bases agree with TRBD2. The CDR3 is 16 amino acids. The germline gives CDR1 MRHNA, CDR2 SNTAGT. Trimming cost V 6 bases and J 3 bases; bases outside gene matches: 7.

This sequence joins TRBV5-6 and TRBJ2-7; D unclear. V lost 4 bases and J 6 bases, leaving 14 bases between the germline ends. The length of the CDR3 is 13 residues. Per the germline V gene, CDR1 is SGHDT and CDR2 is YYEEEE. CDR3 sequence: CASSPALVTEQYF. The CDR3 coding sequence is TGTGCCAGCAGCCCGGCCCTAGTTACCGAGCAGTACTTC.

The count of this clone is one. The chain links TRBV15 to TRBJ2-7, with 9 positions matching TRBD1. Per the germline V gene, CDR1 is LNHNV and CDR2 is YYDKDF (reference sequence). V lost 4 bases to trimming and J lost 4 bases; unmatched junction nucleotides: 5. The CDR3 contains 14 residues. The CDR3 bases are TGTGCCACCAGCATCGTGGACAGGGGATACGAGCAGTACTTC. Amino acids: CATSIVDRGYEQYF.

This clone turned up a few times. The DNA of the CDR3 is TGTGCCAGCAGCAAGGGCGGGGCTAGCTCCTACGAGCAGTACTTC. It encodes CASSKGGASSYEQYF. This chain links TRBV7-2 with TRBJ2-7, with a weak D call TRBD2 (6 bases). CDR1 and CDR2 (germline): SGHTA, FQGNSA. This CDR3 has 15 residues. The V end lost 5 bases, the J end lost 0 bases, and 14 bases lay between the germline ends.

The V and J genes are TRBV5-1 and TRBJ2-1, with 9 positions matching TRBD2. After removal of 5 bases from V and 6 bases from J, the junction contained 6 bases not matched to a gene. Looked up from germline, CDR1 is SGHRS and CDR2 is YFSETQ. The CDR3 spans 14 residues. The CDR3 is CASRPTSGLNEQFF. As DNA, the CDR3 is TGCGCCAGCAGACCGACTAGCGGACTCAATGAGCAGTTCTTC.

This chain's CDR3 is CSASYTEAFF. CDR3 DNA sequence: TGCAGTGCTAGTTATACTGAAGCTTTCTTT. This rearrangement joins TRBV20-1 to TRBJ1-1; D unresolved. CDR1 and CDR2 from the germline V gene are DFQATT and SNEGSKA (reference sequence). Trimming stripped 3 bases from V and 5 bases from J, with 4 bases between. The CDR3 is made up of 10 amino acids.

V usage is TRBV4-1 and J usage is TRBJ2-7, with TRBD2 matching 11 bases. The germline V gene has CDR1 MGHRA and CDR2 YSYEKL. V was clipped by 1 base and J by 5 bases; unmatched bases: 4. CDR3 length: 15 amino acids. As DNA, the CDR3 is TGCGCCAGCAGCCAAGGGCTAGCGGGAGGCGACGAGCAGTACTTC. As protein: CASSQGLAGGDEQYF.

This clone was found a few times. The rearrangement links TRBV7-2 to TRBJ1-4; tentative D call: TRBD1 (5 bases). The CDR3 is 15 amino acids. CDR1 is SGHTA, CDR2 FQGNSA, per germline. Trimming removed 3 bases from V and 3 bases from J, with 11 bases in between. CDR3 nucleotide sequence: TGTGCCAGCAGCTTGGGGGGATCGGCTAATGAAAAACTGTTTTTT. Translating gives CASSLGGSANEKLFF.

This clone was counted once. The gene calls are TRBV2 and TRBJ1-1; no definite D call. The CDR3 is made up of 13 amino acids. The V and J ends lost 6 bases and 2 bases respectively, with 10 bases between them. Germline-derived CDR1 and CDR2 are SNHLY and FYNNEI. The CDR3 nucleotides are TGTGCCAGCAGACGGGGTTCTAACACTGAAGCTTTCTTT. It yields the protein CASRRGSNTEAFF.

The rearrangement uses TRBV30 and TRBJ2-7, with TRBD2 matching over 12 bases. The junction had 11 bases not matched to a gene; V was cut back by 6 bases and J by 5 bases. This CDR3 has 15 amino acids. Germline CDR1 reads GTSNPN; CDR2 reads SVGIG (reference sequence). Here the CDR3 DNA reads TGTGCCTGCCAAACCTCGACTAGCGGGAGACACGAGCAGTACTTC. It translates to CACQTSTSGRHEQYF.

The chain couples TRBV6-5 to TRBJ2-2, with 13 bases lining up with TRBD2. CDR1 is MNHEY and CDR2 is SVGAGI in the germline V gene. CDR3 size: 15 residues. Trimming at V came to 6 bases and at J to 5 bases, leaving 3 bases not matched to a gene. The CDR3 here is CASSRLAGGTGELFF. The CDR3 nucleotides read TGTGCCAGCAGCCGACTAGCGGGAGGTACCGGGGAGCTGTTTTTT.

The chain joins TRBV18 to TRBJ1-1; 8 nucleotides align to TRBD1. This CDR3 spans 17 amino acids. V lost 5 bases to trimming and J lost 1 base; unmatched junction nucleotides: 12. CDR1 and CDR2 from the germline V gene are KGHSH and LQKENI. The CDR3 loop reads CASSLRTGPPKNTEAFF. As DNA, the CDR3 is TGTGCCAGCTCATTAAGGACAGGGCCCCCCAAGAACACTGAAGCTTTCTTT.

The J gene is TRBJ2-5, the V gene TRBV4-1; D gene uncertain. Germline lookup yields CDR1 MGHRA and CDR2 YSYEKL. V shed 4 bases and J shed 1 base, with 10 bases lying between them. The CDR3 has 14 amino acids. This chain's CDR3 is CASSLGFAQETQYF. In DNA, the CDR3 is TGCGCCAGCAGCCTCGGGTTTGCCCAAGAGACCCAGTACTTC.

V gene TRBV5-1 combines with J gene TRBJ2-5; the match to TRBD2 covers 8 bases. This CDR3 is built from 15 residues. Losses at the gene ends were 5 bases for V and 1 base for J; bases not matched to a gene: 7. The germline V gene encodes CDR1 SGHRS and CDR2 YFSETQ. The CDR3, as DNA: TGCGCCAGCAGTCGTGGGGCGGGGGGCCAAGAGACCCAGTACTTC. It codes for CASSRGAGGQETQYF.

The chain uses TRBV6-1 and TRBJ1-2; D is uncertain. Germline V gives CDR1 MNHNS, CDR2 SASEGT. The CDR3 totals 12 residues. V dropped 3 bases and J dropped 8 bases, with 10 bases sitting between them. The CDR3 loop reads CASSDRVGGYTF. Here the CDR3 DNA reads TGTGCCAGCAGTGACCGGGTTGGCGGCTACACCTTC.

The chain uses TRBV6-5 and TRBJ2-1, with a tentative D call TRBD2 (5 bases). The germline V gene has CDR1 MNHEY and CDR2 SVGAGI. The CDR3 loop spans 16 amino acids. V was shortened by 2 bases and J by 3 bases, with 14 bases between the two germline ends. The CDR3: CASSYKAASLYNEQFF. DNA of the CDR3: TGTGCCAGCAGTTACAAAGCGGCAAGTCTCTACAATGAGCAGTTCTTC.

This clone was seen once. Additional DNA sequences in this sample encode the identical CDR3. This chain joins TRBV30 and TRBJ1-5, with no clear D. The CDR3 is 13 residues long. Trimming cost V 0 bases and J 4 bases, with 7 bases left between them. CDR1 is GTSNPN, CDR2 SVGIG, per germline (reference sequence). CDR3 region: CAWSVGGNQPQHF. For the CDR3, the DNA is TGTGCCTGGAGTGTGGGAGGGAATCAGCCCCAGCATTTT.

The chain uses TRBV29-1 and TRBJ2-3; 10 bases agree with TRBD2. The junction had 10 bases not matched to a gene; V was cut back by 4 bases and J by 0 bases. The length of the CDR3 is 17 residues. From germline, CDR1 is SQVTM and CDR2 ANQGSEA. The CDR3: CSVVIGSAGGSTDTQYF. The CDR3 DNA sequence: TGCAGCGTTGTAATAGGTTCAGCGGGAGGGAGCACAGATACGCAGTATTTT.

This chain joins TRBV5-1 and TRBJ2-1; TRBD2 matches 8 bases. The trim removed 5 bases at V and 0 bases at J, leaving 4 bases unmatched. The germline gives CDR1 SGHRS, CDR2 YFSETQ. The CDR3 runs to 15 residues. The CDR3 DNA reads as TGCGCCAGCAGGACCGGGACTAGCTCCTACAATGAGCAGTTCTTC. Protein product: CASRTGTSSYNEQFF.

The chain employs TRBV6-1 and TRBJ1-4, with D hard to call. The CDR3 loop spans 13 amino acids. Trimming removed 2 bases at V and 8 bases at J, with 9 bases between. Germline V gene sequence: CDR1 MNHNS, CDR2 SASEGT. CDR3 region: CASSETGAEKLFF. CDR3 nucleotides: TGTGCCAGCAGTGAAACTGGTGCGGAAAAACTGTTTTTT.

The chain links TRBV19 to TRBJ2-7, with TRBD1 matching over 8 bases. The CDR3 loop spans 15 amino acids. From germline, CDR1 is LNHDA and CDR2 SQIVND (reference sequence). Trimming at V came to 5 bases and at J to 4 bases, leaving 10 bases not matched to a gene. This CDR3 is CASSQPGQGAYEQYF. The CDR3 region has the DNA TGTGCCAGTAGTCAACCTGGACAGGGAGCGTACGAGCAGTACTTC.

This clone was picked up one time. CDR3 nucleotides: TGTGCCAGCAGCCAAGTTTCAAACTACGAGCAGTACTTC. Translated, it gives CASSQVSNYEQYF. The chain uses TRBV4-2 and TRBJ2-7; D unresolved. This CDR3 spans 13 amino acids. Looked up from germline, CDR1 is LGHNA and CDR2 is YNFKEQ. V shed 1 base and J shed 3 bases, with 7 bases lying between them.

CDR3 residues: CASSLGLAGQETQYF. The CDR3 coding sequence is TGTGCCAGCAGCTTGGGACTAGCGGGTCAAGAGACCCAGTACTTC. V usage is TRBV5-6 and J usage is TRBJ2-5; TRBD2 agrees at 10 bases. Germline CDR1 is SGHDT and CDR2 is YYEEEE. The CDR3 sequence is 15 residues long. V lost 0 bases, J lost 2 bases, and 1 base stayed unmatched.

The chain joins TRBV29-1 to TRBJ2-7; 14 nucleotides match TRBD2. The CDR3 has 16 residues. Germline values: CDR1 SQVTM, CDR2 ANQGSEA. Germline trimming cut 6 bases from V and 0 bases from J; bases unmatched to any gene: 7. CDR3 region: CSVTGLAGGVSYEQYF. The CDR3 DNA reads TGCAGCGTGACCGGACTAGCGGGAGGTGTCTCCTACGAGCAGTACTTC.

The J gene is TRBJ1-5, the V gene TRBV10-3; unclear D gene. Per germline, CDR1 ENHRY and CDR2 SYGVKD. With 4 bases removed from V and 0 bases from J, the gap between germline ends came to 10 bases. The CDR3 loop spans 15 amino acids. CDR3 in amino acids: CAISVSGFSNQPQHF. CDR3 DNA: TGTGCCATCAGTGTATCAGGATTTAGCAATCAGCCCCAGCATTTT.

In this sample, this clone turned up a few times. The chain employs TRBV5-4 and TRBJ2-5; weak D call: TRBD1 (6 bases). The V end was cut by 3 bases, the J end by 5 bases, with 11 bases between. The CDR3 covers 13 residues. CDR1 is SGHNT and CDR2 is YYREEE in the germline V gene (reference sequence). The CDR3 nucleotides are TGTGCCAGCAGCTCTCCAGGGGAGGAGACCCAGTACTTC. Residues: CASSSPGEETQYF.

The rearrangement links TRBV6-1 to TRBJ2-3; D remains ambiguous. V was trimmed by 3 bases and J by 0 bases, leaving 16 bases between them. The CDR3 contains 17 residues. Germline CDR1 MNHNS, CDR2 SASEGT. DNA of the CDR3: TGTGCCAGCAGTGAGCGGATAGCCCCATTTAGCACAGATACGCAGTATTTT. Translated, it gives CASSERIAPFSTDTQYF.